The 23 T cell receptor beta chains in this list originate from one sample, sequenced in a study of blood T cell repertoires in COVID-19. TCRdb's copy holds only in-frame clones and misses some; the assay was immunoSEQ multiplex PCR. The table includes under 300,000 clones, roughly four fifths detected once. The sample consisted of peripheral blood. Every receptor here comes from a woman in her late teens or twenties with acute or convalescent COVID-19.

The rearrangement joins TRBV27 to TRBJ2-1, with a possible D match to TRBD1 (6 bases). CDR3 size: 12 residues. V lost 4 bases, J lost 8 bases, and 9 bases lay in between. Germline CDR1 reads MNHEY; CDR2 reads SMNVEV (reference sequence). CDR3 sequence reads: CASSSAGDEQFF. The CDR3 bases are TGTGCCAGCAGTTCCGCAGGGGATGAGCAGTTCTTC.

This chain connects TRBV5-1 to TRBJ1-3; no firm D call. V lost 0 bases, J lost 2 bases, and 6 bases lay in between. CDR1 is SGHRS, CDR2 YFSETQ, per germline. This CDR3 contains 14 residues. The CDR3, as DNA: TGCGCCAGCAGCTTGGACTTTGCTGGAAACACCATATATTTT. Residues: CASSLDFAGNTIYF.

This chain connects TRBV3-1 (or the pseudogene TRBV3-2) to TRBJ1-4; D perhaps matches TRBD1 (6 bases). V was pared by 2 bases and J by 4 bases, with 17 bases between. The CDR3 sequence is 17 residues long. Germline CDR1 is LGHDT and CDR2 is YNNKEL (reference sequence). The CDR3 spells CASSQTRGGHVNEKLFF. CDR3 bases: TGTGCCAGCAGCCAAACTCGGGGGGGGCACGTTAATGAAAAACTGTTTTTT.

The CDR3 is CASSYRTTTWNEQFF. CDR3 nucleotide sequence: TGTGCCAGCAGTTACAGGACAACCACCTGGAATGAGCAGTTCTTC. The gene calls are TRBV6-2 or TRBV6-3 and TRBJ2-1; D possibly corresponds to TRBD1 (5 bases). The germline V gene encodes CDR1 MNHEY and CDR2 SVGEGT. The CDR3 extends over 15 amino acids. V was trimmed by 2 bases and J by 7 bases, leaving 15 bases between them.

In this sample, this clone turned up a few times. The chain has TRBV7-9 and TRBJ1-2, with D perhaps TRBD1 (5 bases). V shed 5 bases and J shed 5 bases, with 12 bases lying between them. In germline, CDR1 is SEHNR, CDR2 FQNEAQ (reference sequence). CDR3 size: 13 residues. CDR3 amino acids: CASSHGAEYGYTF. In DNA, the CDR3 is TGTGCCAGCAGCCATGGGGCGGAGTATGGCTACACCTTC.

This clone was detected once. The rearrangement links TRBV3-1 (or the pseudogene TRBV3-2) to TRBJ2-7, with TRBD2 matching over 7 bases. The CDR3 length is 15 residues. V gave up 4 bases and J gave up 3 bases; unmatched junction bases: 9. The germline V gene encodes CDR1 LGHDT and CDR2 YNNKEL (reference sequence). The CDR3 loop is CASSPLAARIYEQYF. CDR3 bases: TGTGCCAGCAGCCCCCTAGCGGCCCGAATCTACGAGCAGTACTTC.

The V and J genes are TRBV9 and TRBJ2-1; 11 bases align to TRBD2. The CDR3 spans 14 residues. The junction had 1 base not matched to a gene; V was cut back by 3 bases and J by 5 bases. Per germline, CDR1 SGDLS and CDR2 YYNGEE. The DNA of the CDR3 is TGTGCCAGCAGCGCGGGACTAGCGGACAATGAGCAGTTCTTC. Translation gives CASSAGLADNEQFF.

The CDR3 DNA sequence: TGTGCCTGGAGTGTATCCGGGACAGGGACGAGCGAGCAGTACTTC. Translated, it gives CAWSVSGTGTSEQYF. This rearrangement joins TRBV30 to TRBJ2-7, with 9 bases aligning to TRBD1. The CDR3 sequence is 15 residues long. Germline V CDR1 and CDR2: GTSNPN, SVGIG (reference sequence). With 0 bases clipped from V and 6 bases from J, the junction kept 9 bases outside the gene matches.

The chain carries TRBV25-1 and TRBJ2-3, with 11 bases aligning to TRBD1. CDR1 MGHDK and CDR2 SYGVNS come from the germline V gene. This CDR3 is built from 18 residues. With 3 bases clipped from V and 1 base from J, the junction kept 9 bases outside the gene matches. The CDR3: CASSDLPGQGVGTDTQYF. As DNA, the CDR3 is TGTGCCAGCAGTGACCTGCCGGGACAGGGGGTTGGCACAGATACGCAGTATTTT.

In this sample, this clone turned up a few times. CDR3 bases: TGTGCCAGTAGCCACCTAGCGAACCCTCCCTACGAGCAGTACTTC. As protein: CASSHLANPPYEQYF. The chain uses TRBV19 and TRBJ2-7; possible D gene TRBD2, 6 bases. Trimming stripped 6 bases from V and 2 bases from J, with 17 bases between. From germline, CDR1 is LNHDA and CDR2 SQIVND (reference sequence). This CDR3 spans 15 amino acids.

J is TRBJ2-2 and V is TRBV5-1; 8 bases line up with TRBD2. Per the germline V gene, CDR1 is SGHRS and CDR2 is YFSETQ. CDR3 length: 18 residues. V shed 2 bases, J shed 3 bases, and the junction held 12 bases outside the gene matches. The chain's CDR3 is CASSFTAGVVRDTGELFF. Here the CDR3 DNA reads TGCGCCAGCAGCTTCACAGCGGGAGTTGTTAGGGACACCGGGGAGCTGTTTTTT. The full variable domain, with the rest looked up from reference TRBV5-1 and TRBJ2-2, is KAGVTQTPRYLIKTRGQQVTLSCSPISGHRSVSWYQQTPGQGLQFLFEYFSETQRNKGNFPGRFSGRQFSNSRSEMNVSTLELGDSALYLCASSFTAGVVRDTGELFFGEGSRLTVL.

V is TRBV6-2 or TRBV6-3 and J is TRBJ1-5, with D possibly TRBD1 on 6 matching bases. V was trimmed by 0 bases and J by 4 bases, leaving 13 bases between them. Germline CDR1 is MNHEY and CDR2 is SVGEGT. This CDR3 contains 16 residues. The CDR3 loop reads CASSYSGAGENQPQHF. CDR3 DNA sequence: TGTGCCAGCAGTTACTCAGGGGCAGGGGAAAATCAGCCCCAGCATTTT.

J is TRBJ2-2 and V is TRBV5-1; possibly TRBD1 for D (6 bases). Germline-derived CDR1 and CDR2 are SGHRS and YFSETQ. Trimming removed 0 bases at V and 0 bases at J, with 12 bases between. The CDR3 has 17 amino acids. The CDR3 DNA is TGCGCCAGCAGCTTGGACCCGACAGGCCCGAACACCGGGGAGCTGTTTTTT. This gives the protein CASSLDPTGPNTGELFF. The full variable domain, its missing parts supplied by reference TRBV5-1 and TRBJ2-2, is KAGVTQTPRYLIKTRGQQVTLSCSPISGHRSVSWYQQTPGQGLQFLFEYFSETQRNKGNFPGRFSGRQFSNSRSEMNVSTLELGDSALYLCASSLDPTGPNTGELFFGEGSRLTVL.

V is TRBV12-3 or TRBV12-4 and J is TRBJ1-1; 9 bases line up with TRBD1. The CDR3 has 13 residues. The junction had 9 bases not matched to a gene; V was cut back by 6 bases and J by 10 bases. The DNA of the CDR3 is TGTGCCAGCAGCCCGGACAGGGGATTAGTAGCTTTCTTT. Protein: CASSPDRGLVAFF.

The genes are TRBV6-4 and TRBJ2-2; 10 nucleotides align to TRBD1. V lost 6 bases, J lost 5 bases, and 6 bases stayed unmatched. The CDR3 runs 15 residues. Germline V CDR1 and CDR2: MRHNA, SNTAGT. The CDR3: CASRAGTGDTGELFF. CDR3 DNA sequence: TGTGCCAGCAGAGCCGGGACAGGGGATACCGGGGAGCTGTTTTTT.

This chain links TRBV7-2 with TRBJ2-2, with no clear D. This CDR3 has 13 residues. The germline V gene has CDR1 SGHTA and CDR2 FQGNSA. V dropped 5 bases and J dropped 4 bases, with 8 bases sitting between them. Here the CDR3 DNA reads TGTGCCAGCAGCCCTAGGCCCACCGGGGAGCTGTTTTTT. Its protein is CASSPRPTGELFF.

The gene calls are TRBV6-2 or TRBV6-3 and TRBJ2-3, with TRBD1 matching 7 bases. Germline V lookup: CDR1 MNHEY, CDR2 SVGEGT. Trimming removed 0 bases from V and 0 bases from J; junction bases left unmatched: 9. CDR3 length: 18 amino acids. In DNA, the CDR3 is TGTGCCAGCAGTTACTCGACAGGGACGCGTCTTAGCACAGATACGCAGTATTTT. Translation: CASSYSTGTRLSTDTQYF.

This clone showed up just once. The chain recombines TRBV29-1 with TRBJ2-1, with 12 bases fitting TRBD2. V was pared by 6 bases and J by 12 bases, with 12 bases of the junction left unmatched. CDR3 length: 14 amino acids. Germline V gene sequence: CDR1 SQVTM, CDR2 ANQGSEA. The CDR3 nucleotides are TGCAGCGTCATAACCGGACTAGCGGGACCGTCGCAGTTCTTC. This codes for CSVITGLAGPSQFF.

The DNA for the CDR3 is TGTGCCAGCAGTTACGCGGTGACAGGGGAAGCTTTCTTT. Translated: CASSYAVTGEAFF. V is TRBV6-5 and J is TRBJ1-1; 7 positions match TRBD1. Germline CDR1 MNHEY, CDR2 SVGAGI. V shed 2 bases, J shed 8 bases, and the junction held 5 bases outside the gene matches. The CDR3 contains 13 residues.

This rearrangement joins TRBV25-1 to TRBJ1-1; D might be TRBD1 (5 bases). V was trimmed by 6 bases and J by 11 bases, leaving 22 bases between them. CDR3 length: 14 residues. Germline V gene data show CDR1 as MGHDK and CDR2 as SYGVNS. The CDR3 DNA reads TGTGCCAGCAGCCCTGGGGGGGAGATCAGGAGGGCTTTCTTT. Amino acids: CASSPGGEIRRAFF.

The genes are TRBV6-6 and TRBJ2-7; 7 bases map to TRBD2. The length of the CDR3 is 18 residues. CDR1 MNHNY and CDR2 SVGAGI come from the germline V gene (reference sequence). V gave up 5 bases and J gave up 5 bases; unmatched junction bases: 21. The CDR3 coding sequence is TGTGCCAGCAGTCACCGTATTACGGGACTAATAGCCTACCACGAGCAGTACTTC. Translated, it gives CASSHRITGLIAYHEQYF.

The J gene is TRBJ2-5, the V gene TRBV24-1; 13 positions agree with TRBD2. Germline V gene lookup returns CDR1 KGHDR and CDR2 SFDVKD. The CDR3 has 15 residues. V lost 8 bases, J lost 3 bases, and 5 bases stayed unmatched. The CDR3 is CATIRTSGREETQYF. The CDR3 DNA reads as TGTGCCACCATCAGGACTAGCGGGAGAGAAGAGACCCAGTACTTC.

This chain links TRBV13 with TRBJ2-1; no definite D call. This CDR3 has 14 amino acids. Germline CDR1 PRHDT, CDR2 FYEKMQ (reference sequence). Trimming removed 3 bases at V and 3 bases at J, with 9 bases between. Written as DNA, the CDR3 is TGTGCCAGCAGCTTCAGTATCAACTACAATGAGCAGTTCTTC. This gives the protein CASSFSINYNEQFF.